These 5 T cell receptor beta chains were sequenced from one sample in a study of T cells after yellow fever vaccination. TCRdb re-derived calls from the 5' RACE reads in MiXCR, one entry per CDR3 protein. This sample carries roughly 170,000 distinct CDR3 sequences, 7% to 10% of them seen once, and the ten largest clones take 35% to 40%. Sequenced material: CD8+ T cells sorted from PBMCs, taken 45 days after the yellow fever booster vaccination. These receptors all come from a man aged 18 to 29 who received the YFV17D yellow fever vaccine.

This clonotype showed up just a few times. The CDR3 loop reads CASSLQGTRKNIQYF. DNA of the CDR3: TGTGCCAGCAGTTTACAGGGAACCCGTAAAAACATTCAGTACTTC. The chain is built from TRBV5-8 and TRBJ2-4, with TRBD1 as a possible D gene (6 bases). The V end lost 5 bases, the J end lost 4 bases, and 16 bases lay between the germline ends. The CDR3 contains 15 residues. CDR1 is SGHTS and CDR2 is YDEGEE in the germline V gene.

This clonotype was counted many times. The chain uses TRBV6-4 and TRBJ2-2, with 10 bases lining up with TRBD2. The junction had 2 bases not matched to a gene; V was cut back by 3 bases and J by 4 bases. The length of the CDR3 is 15 residues. CDR1 MRHNA and CDR2 SNTAGT come from the germline V gene. The CDR3 sequence: CASSESGGATGELFF. The CDR3 DNA sequence: TGTGCCAGCAGTGAAAGCGGGGGGGCCACCGGGGAGCTGTTTTTT.

A few counts support this clonotype. The chain is built from TRBV4-1 and TRBJ1-5, with D possibly matching TRBD1 (6 bases). Between the trimmed V and J ends, which lost 0 bases and 3 bases, there was a span of 9 bases. The CDR3 is made up of 15 amino acids. CDR1 is MGHRA and CDR2 is YSYEKL in the germline V gene. CDR3 sequence reads: CASSQEDSDNQPQHF. The DNA for the CDR3 is TGCGCCAGCAGCCAAGAGGACAGCGACAATCAGCCCCAGCATTTT.

This clonotype was detected only a few times. The chain combines TRBV27 with TRBJ2-2; D ambiguous. V lost 5 bases and J 3 bases, leaving 7 bases between the germline ends. The germline V gene encodes CDR1 MNHEY and CDR2 SMNVEV (reference sequence). CDR3 length: 13 residues. The CDR3 region is CASSGTYTGELFF. The CDR3, as DNA: TGTGCCAGCAGTGGCACCTACACCGGGGAGCTGTTTTTT.

This clonotype was found once. An end of the junction does not agree with germline; a read error may underlie this. V and J are TRBV7-9 and TRBJ2-1, with a possible D match to TRBD1 (5 bases). CDR3 length equals 16 residues. In germline, CDR1 is SEHNR, CDR2 FQNEAQ (reference sequence). The CDR3 loop reads CASSLLGPEVHNEQSF. The CDR3 DNA reads TGTGCCAGCAGCTTATTGGGGCCAGAGGTACACAATGAGCAGTCCTTC.